The present TCR beta chain was sequenced within a study of human T cells and chemical hapten exposure. TCRdb ran MiXCR on the RACE reads and lists one entry per CDR3 protein. Counted here are 120,000 or so distinct CDR3 sequences, approximately 10% occurring once; the ten biggest clones make up approximately 2.5%. The time point was: patch test 3, about 24 weeks after DPC sensitization. Specified treatment: therapeutic diphenylcyclopropenone sensitization with weekly scalp DPC. Germline loops: CDR1 SNHLY, CDR2 FYNNEI. Trimming removed 0 bases from V and 8 bases from J; junction bases left unmatched: 9. The CDR3 contains 16 residues.

The gene calls are TRBV2 and TRBJ2-3, with 9 nucleotides matching TRBD2. The TCR comes from a woman in her forties or fifties with alopecia areata. Some clones in this sample may be carry-over from other donors' samples. Specimen: whole blood, collected in connection with sensitization to the hapten diphenylcyclopropenone (DPC). CDR3 sequence reads: CASSEARGGVRGTQYF. The CDR3 DNA is TGTGCCAGCAGTGAAGCGCGGGGGGGGGTGCGAGGTACGCAGTATTTT.